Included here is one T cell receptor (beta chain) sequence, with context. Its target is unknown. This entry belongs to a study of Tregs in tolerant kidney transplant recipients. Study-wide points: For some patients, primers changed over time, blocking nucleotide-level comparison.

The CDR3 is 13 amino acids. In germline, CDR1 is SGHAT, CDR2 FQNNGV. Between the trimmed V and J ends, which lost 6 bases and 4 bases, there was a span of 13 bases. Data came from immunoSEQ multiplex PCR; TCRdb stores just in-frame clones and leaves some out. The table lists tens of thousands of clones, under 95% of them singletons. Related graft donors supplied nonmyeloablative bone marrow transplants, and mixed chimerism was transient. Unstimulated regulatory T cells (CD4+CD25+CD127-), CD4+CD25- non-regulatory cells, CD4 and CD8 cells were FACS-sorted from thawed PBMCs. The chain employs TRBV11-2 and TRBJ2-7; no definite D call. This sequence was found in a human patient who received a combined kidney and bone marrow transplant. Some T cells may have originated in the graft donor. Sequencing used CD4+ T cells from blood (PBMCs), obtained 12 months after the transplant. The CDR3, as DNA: TGTGCCAGCAGGGCCCTGGGCAGGTACGAGCAGTACTTC. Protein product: CASRALGRYEQYF. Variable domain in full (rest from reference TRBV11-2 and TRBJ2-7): EAGVAQSPRYKIIEKRQSVAFWCNPISGHATLYWYQQILGQGPKLLIQFQNNGVVDDSQLPKDRFSAERLKGVDSTLKIQPAKLEDSAVYLCASRALGRYEQYFGPGTRLTVT.